A single T cell receptor (beta chain) is shown here with its context. Its antigen target is currently unknown. No much larger clonotype is one base removed from it; base qualities were not supplied. This record comes from a study of T cells after yellow fever vaccination (dated by TCRdb to between 2018 and 2021). Some background on the complete study: The SMART-Seq v4 Ultra Low Input RNA kit was used to prepare libraries from fractions with low cell numbers. Bulk TCR alpha and beta repertoires were sequenced longitudinally to track T-cell clones before and after primary and booster YFV17D yellow fever vaccination. Two healthy male donors made up the cohort, one aged 18 to 29 years and the other aged 30 to 40 years. Blood was collected at multiple timepoints before and after primary and secondary immunization, and bulk PBMC replicates and cell subsets were isolated.

What the authors observed across the whole study: After the booster, most clones that had expanded after primary vaccination were detected again (nearly 98% of CD4 and over 75% of CD8), suggesting broad maintenance of memory. Because the study included only two donors, the extent to which the findings can be generalized is limited. FACS-sorted repertoires could contain abundant contaminating clonotypes from the bulk population, so computational filtering was required. The secondary T-cell response was found to be weaker but faster than the primary response, with a peak reached on day 5 rather than on day 15. A small share of clonotypes occurred in both CD4 and CD8 compartments, likely arising from convergent recombination.

The treatment or condition label, as the study defines it: live attenuated yellow fever vaccine strain. A standard Ficoll-Paque protocol was used to isolate PBMCs from peripheral blood. CD4 and CD8 T-cell fractions were isolated with Dynabeads CD4 and CD8 positive selection kits. RNA was extracted with TriZol from bulk PBMCs, CD4 and CD8 fractions, and dextramer-positive and dextramer-negative fractions. Sequencing instrument: Illumina NovaSeq 6000. TCR cDNA was synthesized by 5'RACE template switching, through which a universal primer site and unique molecular identifiers were introduced. Priming for cDNA synthesis came from both the TCR alpha and TCR beta constant segments. Library amplification used two PCR steps, and the second PCR step added sample barcodes and sequencing adapters. Sequencing of libraries was done on Illumina HiSeq 2500 (2x100 bp) or NovaSeq (2x150 bp). On the study's bioinformatics: Reads were demultiplexed and collapsed into UMI consensus sequences with MIGEC, and V(D)J alignment was performed with MiXCR. Clonotypes responding to the vaccine were identified with edgeR on replicate PBMC samples, with the criteria of FDR below 0.01 and a log2 fold change above 5 up to day 15. Each bulk clonotype received a CD4 or CD8 identity based on whether the sequenced CD4 or CD8 repertoire contained that clonotype at higher abundance. In-frame beta chains were kept once TCRdb had trimmed the public reads at Q25 with fastp and called clones with MiXCR. Every CDR3 protein is listed once, alongside the most common genes and DNA of its rows. The V and J calls and clone size come from TCRdb's table, not from the authors' own analysis. Recorded for this sample are 300,000 to 400,000 distinct CDR3 sequences; roughly an eighth of them occurred a single time. In total, the top ten clones hold 3.2% of the sample.

The CDR1 and CDR2 encoded by the germline V gene are MNHEY and SVGAGI. Including the terminal cysteine and phenylalanine, the CDR3 comprises 18 residues. The kept DNA is CDR3 alone, 54 bases in frame from the first base. Trimming removed 6 bases from V and 0 bases from J, leaving 21 bases between the germline ends. The chain is made from TRBV6-5 and TRBJ1-3; TRBD1 is a weak D gene call, 5 bases matching. The sample was CD4+ T cells sorted from PBMCs, taken 15 days after the yellow fever booster vaccination. This receptor was identified in a man between 18 and 29 years old who received the YFV17D yellow fever vaccine. The DNA reads TGTGCCAGCAGCCAGACAGAGACTTACTACTACTCTGGAAACACCATATATTTT. Its protein is CASSQTETYYYSGNTIYF.